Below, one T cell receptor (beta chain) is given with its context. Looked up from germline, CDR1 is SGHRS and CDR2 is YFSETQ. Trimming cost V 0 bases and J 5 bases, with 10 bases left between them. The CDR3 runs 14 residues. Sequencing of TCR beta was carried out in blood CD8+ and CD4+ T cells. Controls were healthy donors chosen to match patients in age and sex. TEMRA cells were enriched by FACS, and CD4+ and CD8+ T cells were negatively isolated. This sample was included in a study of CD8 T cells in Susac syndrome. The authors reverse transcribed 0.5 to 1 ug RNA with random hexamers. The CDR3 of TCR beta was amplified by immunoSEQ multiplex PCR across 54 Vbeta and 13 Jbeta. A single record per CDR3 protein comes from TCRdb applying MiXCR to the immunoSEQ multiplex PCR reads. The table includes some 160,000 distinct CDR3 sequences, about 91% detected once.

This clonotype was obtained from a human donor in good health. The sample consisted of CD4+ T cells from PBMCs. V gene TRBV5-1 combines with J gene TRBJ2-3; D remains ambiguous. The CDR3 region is CASSLEGFRDTQYF. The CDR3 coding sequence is TGCGCCAGCAGCTTGGAAGGATTCAGAGATACGCAGTATTTT. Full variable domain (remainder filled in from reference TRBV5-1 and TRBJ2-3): KAGVTQTPRYLIKTRGQQVTLSCSPISGHRSVSWYQQTPGQGLQFLFEYFSETQRNKGNFPGRFSGRQFSNSRSEMNVSTLELGDSALYLCASSLEGFRDTQYFGPGTRLTVL.